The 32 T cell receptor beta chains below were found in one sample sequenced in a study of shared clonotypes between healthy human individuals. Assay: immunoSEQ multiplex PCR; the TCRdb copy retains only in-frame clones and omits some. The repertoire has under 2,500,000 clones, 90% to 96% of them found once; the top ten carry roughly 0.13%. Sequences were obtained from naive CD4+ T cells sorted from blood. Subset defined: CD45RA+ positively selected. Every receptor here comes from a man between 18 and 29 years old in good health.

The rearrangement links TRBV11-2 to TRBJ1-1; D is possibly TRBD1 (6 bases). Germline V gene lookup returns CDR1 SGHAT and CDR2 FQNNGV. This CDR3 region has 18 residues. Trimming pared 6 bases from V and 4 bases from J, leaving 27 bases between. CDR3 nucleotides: TGTGCCAGCAGGTCAGGGCAGGGGACGACGTACCCGTTCACTGAAGCTTTCTTT. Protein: CASRSGQGTTYPFTEAFF.

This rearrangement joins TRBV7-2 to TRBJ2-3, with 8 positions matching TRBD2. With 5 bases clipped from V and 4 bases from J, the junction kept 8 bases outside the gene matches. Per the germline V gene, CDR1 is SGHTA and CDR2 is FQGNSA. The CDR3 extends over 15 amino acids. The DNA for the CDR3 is TGTGCCAGCAGCCGGGATGGGACTAGTTCAGATACGCAGTATTTT. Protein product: CASSRDGTSSDTQYF.

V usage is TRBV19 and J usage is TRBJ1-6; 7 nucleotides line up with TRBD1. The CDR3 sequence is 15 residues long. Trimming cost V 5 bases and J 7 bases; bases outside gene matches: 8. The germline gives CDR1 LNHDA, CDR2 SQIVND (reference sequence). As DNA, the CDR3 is TGTGCCAGTAGTCTTCTAAAACAGGGGAATTCACCCCTCCACTTT. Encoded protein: CASSLLKQGNSPLHF.

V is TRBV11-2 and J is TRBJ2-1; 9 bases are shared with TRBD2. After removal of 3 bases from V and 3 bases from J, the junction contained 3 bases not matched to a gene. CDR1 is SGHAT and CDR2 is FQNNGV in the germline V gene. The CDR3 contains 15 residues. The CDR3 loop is CASSLRREGYNEQFF. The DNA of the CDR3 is TGTGCCAGCAGCTTGAGGCGGGAGGGCTACAATGAGCAGTTCTTC.

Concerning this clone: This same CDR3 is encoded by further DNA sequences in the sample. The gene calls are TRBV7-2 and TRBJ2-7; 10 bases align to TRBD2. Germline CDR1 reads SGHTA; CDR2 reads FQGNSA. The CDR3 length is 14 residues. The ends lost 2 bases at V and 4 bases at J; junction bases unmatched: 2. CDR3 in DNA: TGTGCCAGCAGCTTACTAGCGGGAGATTACGAGCAGTACTTC. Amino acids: CASSLLAGDYEQYF.

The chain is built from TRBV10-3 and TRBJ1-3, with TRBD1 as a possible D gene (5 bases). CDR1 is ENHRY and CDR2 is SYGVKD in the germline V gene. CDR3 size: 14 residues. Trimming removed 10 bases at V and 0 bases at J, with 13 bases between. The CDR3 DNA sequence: TGTGCCACTCTCGACAGAGCCTCTGGAAACACCATATATTTT. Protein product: CATLDRASGNTIYF.

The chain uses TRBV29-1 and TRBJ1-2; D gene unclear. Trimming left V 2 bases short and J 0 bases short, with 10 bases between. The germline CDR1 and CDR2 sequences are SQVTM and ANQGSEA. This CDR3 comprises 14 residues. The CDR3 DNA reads TGCAGCGTTGAAAGTACAGAGCCTAACTATGGCTACACCTTC. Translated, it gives CSVESTEPNYGYTF.

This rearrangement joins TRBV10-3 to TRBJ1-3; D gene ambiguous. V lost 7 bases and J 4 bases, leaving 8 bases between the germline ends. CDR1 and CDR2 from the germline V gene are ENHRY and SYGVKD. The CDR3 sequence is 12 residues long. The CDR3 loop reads CAIKGTGNTIYF. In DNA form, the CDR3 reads TGTGCCATCAAGGGTACCGGAAACACCATATATTTT.

Here the CDR3 reads CASSPQLVSNQPQHF. CDR3 coding DNA: TGTGCCAGTAGCCCACAGCTCGTTAGCAATCAGCCCCAGCATTTT. The gene calls are TRBV19 and TRBJ1-5; D ambiguous. This CDR3 is 15 amino acids long. Per the germline V gene, CDR1 is LNHDA and CDR2 is SQIVND (reference sequence). The germline V and J ends were trimmed by 6 bases and 0 bases, with 12 bases remaining between them.

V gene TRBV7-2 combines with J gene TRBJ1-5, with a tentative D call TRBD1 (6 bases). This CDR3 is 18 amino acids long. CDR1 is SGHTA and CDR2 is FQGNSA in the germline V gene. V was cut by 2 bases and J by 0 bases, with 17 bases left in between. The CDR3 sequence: CASSLFVGRGYSNQPQHF. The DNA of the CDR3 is TGTGCCAGCAGCTTATTTGTAGGCAGGGGATATAGCAATCAGCCCCAGCATTTT.

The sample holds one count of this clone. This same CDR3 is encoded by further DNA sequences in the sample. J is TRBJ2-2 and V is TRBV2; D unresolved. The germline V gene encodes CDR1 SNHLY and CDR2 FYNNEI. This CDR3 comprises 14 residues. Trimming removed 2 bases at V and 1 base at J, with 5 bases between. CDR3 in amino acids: CASSEIRNTGELFF. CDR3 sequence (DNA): TGTGCCAGCAGTGAAATCAGGAACACCGGGGAGCTGTTTTTT.

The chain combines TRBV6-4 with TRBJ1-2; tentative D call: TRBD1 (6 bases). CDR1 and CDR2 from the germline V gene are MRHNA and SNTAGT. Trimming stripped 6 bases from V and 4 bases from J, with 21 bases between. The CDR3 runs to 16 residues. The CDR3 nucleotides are TGTGCCAGCAGCCCGGACAGCTCCCTACTAGGCTATGGCTACACCTTC. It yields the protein CASSPDSSLLGYGYTF.

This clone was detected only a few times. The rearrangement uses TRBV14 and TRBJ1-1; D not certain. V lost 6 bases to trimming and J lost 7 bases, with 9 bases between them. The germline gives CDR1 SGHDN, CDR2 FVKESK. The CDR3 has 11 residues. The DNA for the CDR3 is TGTGCCAGCAGTCGGACCCATGAAGCTTTCTTT. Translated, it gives CASSRTHEAFF.

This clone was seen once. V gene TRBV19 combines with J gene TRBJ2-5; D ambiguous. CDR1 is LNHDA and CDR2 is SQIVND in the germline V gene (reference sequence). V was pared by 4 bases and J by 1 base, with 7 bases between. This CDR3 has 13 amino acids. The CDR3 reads CASSSRTQETQYF. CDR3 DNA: TGTGCCAGTAGTAGCAGGACCCAAGAGACCCAGTACTTC.

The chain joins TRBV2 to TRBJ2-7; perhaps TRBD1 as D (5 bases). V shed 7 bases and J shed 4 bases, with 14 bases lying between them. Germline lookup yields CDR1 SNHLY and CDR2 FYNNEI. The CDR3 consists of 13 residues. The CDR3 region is CASNSRGAYEQYF. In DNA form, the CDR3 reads TGTGCCAGCAACTCTCGTGGGGCGTACGAGCAGTACTTC. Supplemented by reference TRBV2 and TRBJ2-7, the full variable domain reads EPEVTQTPSHQVTQMGQEVILRCVPISNHLYFYWYRQILGQKVEFLVSFYNNEISEKSEIFDDQFSVERPDGSNFTLKIRSTKLEDSAMYFCASNSRGAYEQYFGPGTRLTVT.

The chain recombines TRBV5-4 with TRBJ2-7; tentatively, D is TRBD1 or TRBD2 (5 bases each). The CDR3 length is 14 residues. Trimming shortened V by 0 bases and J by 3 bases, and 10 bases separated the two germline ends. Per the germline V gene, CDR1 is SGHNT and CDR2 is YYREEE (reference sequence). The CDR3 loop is CASSLEPGSYEQYF. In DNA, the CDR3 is TGTGCCAGCAGCTTGGAGCCAGGGAGCTACGAGCAGTACTTC.

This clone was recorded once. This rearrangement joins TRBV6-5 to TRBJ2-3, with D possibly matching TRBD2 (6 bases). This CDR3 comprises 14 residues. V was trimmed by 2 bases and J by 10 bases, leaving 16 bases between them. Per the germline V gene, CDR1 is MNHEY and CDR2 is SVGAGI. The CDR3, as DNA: TGTGCCAGCAGTTACGGAGGGACTTGGGGCGCGCAGTATTTT. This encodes CASSYGGTWGAQYF.

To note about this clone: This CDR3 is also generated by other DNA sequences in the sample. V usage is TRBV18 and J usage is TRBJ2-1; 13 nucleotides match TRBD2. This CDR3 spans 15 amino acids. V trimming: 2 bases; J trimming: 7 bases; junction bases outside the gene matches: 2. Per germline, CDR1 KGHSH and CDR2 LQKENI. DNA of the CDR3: TGTGCCAGCTCACCAGGACTAGCGGGAGCAAATGAGCAGTTCTTC. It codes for CASSPGLAGANEQFF.

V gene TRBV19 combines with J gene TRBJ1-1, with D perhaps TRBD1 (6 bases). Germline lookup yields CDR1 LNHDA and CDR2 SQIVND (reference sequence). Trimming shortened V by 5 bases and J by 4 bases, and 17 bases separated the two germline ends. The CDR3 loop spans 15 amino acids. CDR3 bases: TGTGCCAGTAGTCCCCGGGAGGGGGGAGCCACTGAAGCTTTCTTT. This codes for CASSPREGGATEAFF.

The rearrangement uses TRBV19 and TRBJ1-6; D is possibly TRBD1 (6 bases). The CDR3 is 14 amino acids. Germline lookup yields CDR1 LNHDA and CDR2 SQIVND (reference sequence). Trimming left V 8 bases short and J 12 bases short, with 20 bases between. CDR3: CASGNRAGRGPLHF. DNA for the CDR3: TGTGCCAGTGGTAACAGGGCAGGGCGTGGACCCCTCCACTTT.

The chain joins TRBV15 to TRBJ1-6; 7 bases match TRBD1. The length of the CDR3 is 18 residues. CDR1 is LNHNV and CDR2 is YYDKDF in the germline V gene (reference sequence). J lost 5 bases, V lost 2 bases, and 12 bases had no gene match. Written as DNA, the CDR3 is TGTGCCACCAGCAGAAAGGCAGGGGGAATGTTGGATAATTCACCCCTCCACTTT. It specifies CATSRKAGGMLDNSPLHF.

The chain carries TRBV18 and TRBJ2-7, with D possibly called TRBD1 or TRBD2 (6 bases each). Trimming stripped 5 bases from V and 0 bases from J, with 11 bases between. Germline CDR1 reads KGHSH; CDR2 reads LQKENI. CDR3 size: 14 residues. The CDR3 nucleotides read TGTGCCAGCTCAACCGGGGGCACCTCCTACGAGCAGTACTTC. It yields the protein CASSTGGTSYEQYF.

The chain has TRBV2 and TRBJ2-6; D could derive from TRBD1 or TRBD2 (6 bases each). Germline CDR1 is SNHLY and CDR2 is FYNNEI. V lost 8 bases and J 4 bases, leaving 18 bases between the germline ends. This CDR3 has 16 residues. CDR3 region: CASSDRRGFGANVLTF. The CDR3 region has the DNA TGTGCCAGCTCCGATAGGAGGGGGTTCGGGGCCAACGTCCTGACTTTC. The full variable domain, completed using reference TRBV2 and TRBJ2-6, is EPEVTQTPSHQVTQMGQEVILRCVPISNHLYFYWYRQILGQKVEFLVSFYNNEISEKSEIFDDQFSVERPDGSNFTLKIRSTKLEDSAMYFCASSDRRGFGANVLTFGAGSRLTVL.

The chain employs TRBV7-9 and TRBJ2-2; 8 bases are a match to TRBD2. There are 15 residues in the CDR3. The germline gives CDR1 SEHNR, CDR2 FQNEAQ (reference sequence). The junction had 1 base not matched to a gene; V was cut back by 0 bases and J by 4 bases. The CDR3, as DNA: TGTGCCAGCAGCTTAGCGAGCGGGAGCACCGGGGAGCTGTTTTTT. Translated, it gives CASSLASGSTGELFF.

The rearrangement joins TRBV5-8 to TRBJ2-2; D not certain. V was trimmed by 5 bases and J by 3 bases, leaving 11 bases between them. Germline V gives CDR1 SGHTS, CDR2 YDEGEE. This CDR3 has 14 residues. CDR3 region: CASRSRRDTGELFF. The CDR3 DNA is TGTGCCAGCAGATCTCGACGGGACACCGGGGAGCTGTTTTTT. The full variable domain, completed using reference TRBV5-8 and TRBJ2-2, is EAGVTQSPTHLIKTRGQQATLRCSPISGHTSVYWYQQALGLGLQFLLWYDEGEERNRGNFPPRFSGRQFPNYSSELNVNALELEDSALYLCASRSRRDTGELFFGEGSRLTVL.

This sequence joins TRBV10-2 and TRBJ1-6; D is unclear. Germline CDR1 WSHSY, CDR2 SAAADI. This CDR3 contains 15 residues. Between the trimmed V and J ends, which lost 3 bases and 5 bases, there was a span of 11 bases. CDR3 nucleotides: TGCGCCAGCAGTGAAGGCCGGGTAAATAATTCACCCCTCCACTTT. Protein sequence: CASSEGRVNNSPLHF.

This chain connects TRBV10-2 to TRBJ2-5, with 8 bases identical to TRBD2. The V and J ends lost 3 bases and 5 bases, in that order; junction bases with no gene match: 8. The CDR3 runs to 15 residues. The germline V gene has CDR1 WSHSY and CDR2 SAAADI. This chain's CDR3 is CASSDRRGARETQYF. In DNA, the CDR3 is TGCGCCAGCAGTGATCGGCGGGGGGCTAGGGAGACCCAGTACTTC.

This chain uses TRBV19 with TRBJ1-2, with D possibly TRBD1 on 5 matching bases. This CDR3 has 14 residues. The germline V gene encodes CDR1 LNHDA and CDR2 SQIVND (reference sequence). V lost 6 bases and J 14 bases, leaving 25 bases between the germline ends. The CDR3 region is CASRQTGAAYTETF. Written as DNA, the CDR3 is TGTGCCAGTAGACAAACCGGGGCCGCTTACACTGAGACCTTC.

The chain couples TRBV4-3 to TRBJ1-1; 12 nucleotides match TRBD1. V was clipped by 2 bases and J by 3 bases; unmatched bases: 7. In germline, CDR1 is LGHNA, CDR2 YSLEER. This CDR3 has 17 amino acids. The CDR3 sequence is CASSQSGQGAMDTEAFF. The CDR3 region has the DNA TGCGCCAGCAGCCAATCGGGACAGGGGGCCATGGACACTGAAGCTTTCTTT.

The CDR3 DNA reads TGCGCCAGCTCAGTAGAAGGGACGGGGAACACCGGGGAGCTGTTTTTT. This gives the protein CASSVEGTGNTGELFF. The J gene is TRBJ2-2, the V gene TRBV5-1; D possibly uses TRBD1 or TRBD2 (5 bases each). V was pared by 7 bases and J by 1 base, with 17 bases between. Germline V gives CDR1 SGHRS, CDR2 YFSETQ. This CDR3 is built from 16 residues.

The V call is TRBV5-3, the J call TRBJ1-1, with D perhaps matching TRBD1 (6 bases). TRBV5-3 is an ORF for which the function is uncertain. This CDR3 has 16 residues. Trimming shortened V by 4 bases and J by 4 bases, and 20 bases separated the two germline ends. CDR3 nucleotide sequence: TGTGCCAGAAGCCAAGGACAGAAAGGATGGATCACTGAAGCTTTCTTT. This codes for CARSQGQKGWITEAFF.

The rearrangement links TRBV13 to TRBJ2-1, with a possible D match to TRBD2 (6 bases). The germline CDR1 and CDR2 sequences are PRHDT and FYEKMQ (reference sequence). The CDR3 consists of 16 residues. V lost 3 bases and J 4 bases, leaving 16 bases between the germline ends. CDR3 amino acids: CASSFGRSPPYNEQFF. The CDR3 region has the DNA TGTGCCAGCAGCTTTGGGAGGAGTCCTCCATACAATGAGCAGTTCTTC.